Each of the 8 T cell receptor beta chains below was sequenced from the same sample in a study of blood T cell repertoires in COVID-19. The repertoire was sequenced with immunoSEQ multiplex PCR; TCRdb's copy has only in-frame clones and lacks some. The sample lists some 64,000 clones; approximately 79% were seen once. Sequences were obtained from peripheral blood. The receptors were sampled from a woman in her fifties or sixties with acute or convalescent COVID-19.

In nucleotides, the CDR3 is TGCGCCAGCAGCCAAGTTTCAGGGGGTACCGGGGAGCTGTTTTTT. This encodes CASSQVSGGTGELFF. V gene TRBV4-1 combines with J gene TRBJ2-2, with 7 bases identical to TRBD1. The germline V gene encodes CDR1 MGHRA and CDR2 YSYEKL. V lost 1 base, J lost 5 bases, and 4 bases stayed unmatched. The CDR3 has 15 amino acids.

This rearrangement joins TRBV29-1 to TRBJ2-7; the D is unclear. CDR1 and CDR2 from the germline V gene are SQVTM and ANQGSEA. The CDR3 consists of 13 residues. Trimming took 6 bases from V and 3 from J, leaving 15 bases between them. CDR3 loop: CSVSQTSLYEQYF. CDR3 DNA sequence: TGCAGCGTGAGTCAGACTTCCCTCTACGAGCAGTACTTC.

The CDR3 sequence is CASDYRDIGLGGYTF. The CDR3, as DNA: TGTGCCAGCGATTACCGGGACATCGGGTTAGGTGGCTACACCTTC. The chain joins TRBV2 to TRBJ1-2, with TRBD1 as a possible D gene (6 bases). The CDR3 contains 15 residues. Per the germline V gene, CDR1 is SNHLY and CDR2 is FYNNEI. V gave up 8 bases and J gave up 7 bases, with 23 bases separating them.

The CDR3 coding sequence is TGCGCCTGCCAAGGGGGTGCTGGAAACACCATATATTTT. It encodes CACQGGAGNTIYF. The chain couples TRBV5-1 to TRBJ1-3, with a possible D match to TRBD1 (6 bases). This CDR3 has 13 amino acids. V was pared by 10 bases and J by 2 bases, with 13 bases between. CDR1 SGHRS and CDR2 YFSETQ come from the germline V gene.

The V call is TRBV18, the J call TRBJ2-4; no reliable D call. Trimming pared 3 bases from V and 3 bases from J, leaving 9 bases between. Germline V gene sequence: CDR1 KGHSH, CDR2 LQKENI. The CDR3 extends over 14 amino acids. CDR3 in amino acids: CASSPTSDKNIQYF. The CDR3 nucleotides read TGTGCCAGCTCACCGACAAGTGACAAAAACATTCAGTACTTC.

V usage is TRBV10-3 and J usage is TRBJ1-2, with D hard to call. Germline CDR1 ENHRY, CDR2 SYGVKD. This CDR3 has 13 residues. The germline V and J ends were trimmed by 2 bases and 7 bases, with 11 bases remaining between them. The DNA of the CDR3 is TGTGCCATCAGTGAGACGTCCTCGGGTGGCTACACCTTC. It yields the protein CAISETSSGGYTF.

This chain joins TRBV9 and TRBJ2-3; D might be TRBD2 (5 bases). This CDR3 region has 14 residues. CDR1 and CDR2 from the germline V gene are SGDLS and YYNGEE. V lost 4 bases to trimming and J lost 4 bases, with 13 bases between them. CDR3 loop: CASSRLGSADTQYF. CDR3 nucleotides: TGTGCCAGCAGCCGCTTGGGGAGTGCAGATACGCAGTATTTT.

This clone has a handful of counts. The chain links TRBV2 to TRBJ2-5, with 7 bases matching TRBD2. The germline gives CDR1 SNHLY, CDR2 FYNNEI. There are 11 residues in the CDR3. J lost 5 bases, V lost 10 bases, and 4 bases had no gene match. The CDR3 DNA reads as TGTGCCACCGGGCGGGGGGAGACCCAGTACTTC. Amino acids: CATGRGETQYF. The entire variable domain, with the rest obtained from reference TRBV2 and TRBJ2-5, is as follows: EPEVTQTPSHQVTQMGQEVILRCVPISNHLYFYWYRQILGQKVEFLVSFYNNEISEKSEIFDDQFSVERPDGSNFTLKIRSTKLEDSAMYFCATGRGETQYFGPGTRLLVL.